The present T cell receptor (beta chain) was sequenced within a study of CD8 T cells in Susac syndrome. TCR beta from blood CD8+ and CD4+ T cells was sequenced. Under recently defined diagnostic criteria, the patients with Susac syndrome qualified as having definite or probable disease. TEMRA cells were FACS-enriched, unlike CD8+ and CD4+ T cells, which were negatively isolated. An input of about 0.5 to 1 ug of RNA was subjected to reverse transcription using random hexamers. MiXCR, run by TCRdb on the immunoSEQ multiplex PCR reads, gives a single entry per CDR3 protein. The sample records more than 200,000 distinct CDR3 sequences, 85% to 95% being singletons. CDR3 size: 13 residues. Germline CDR1 and CDR2: DFQATT and SNEGSKA (reference sequence). V was cut by 2 bases and J by 3 bases, with 10 bases left in between.

V usage is TRBV20-1 and J usage is TRBJ2-5, with no clear D. The sequencing input was CD4+ T cells from PBMCs. The receptor was isolated from a human donor with Susac syndrome. CDR3 in DNA: TGCAGTGCTAGAATGGGTGGGAAAGAGACCCAGTACTTC. Residues: CSARMGGKETQYF.